This T cell receptor (beta chain) derives from a study of blood T cell repertoires in COVID-19 (dated by TCRdb to 2018 to 2021). About the full investigation: Samples covering the acute and convalescent phases of COVID-19 were provided by collaborators in the United States, Italy and Spain. A freely available public database, intended as a resource for researchers studying the immune response to SARS-CoV-2, is where the repertoires were released. Nearly every sample came with metadata listing a de-identified subject ID, COVID-19 status, age in years and sex. The prospective study material was composed of cDNA or gDNA derived from T cells, B-cell-depleted T cells, or PBMCs. Samples came from the ongoing ImmuneRACE study (first 160 participants) plus 1,254 subjects from 6 global collaborators. Where available, HLA class I and class II types were obtained from metadata supplied by the sample provider rather than from assay-based typing. Subjects who had been exposed to COVID-19, were actively infected with it, or had recovered from it provided the deeply sampled blood TCRbeta repertoires that made up the dataset.

Each collaborating institution followed its own protocols to collect whole blood in K2EDTA tubes. For TCRbeta analysis, collaborator samples were shipped as frozen whole blood, as isolated PBMCs, or as DNA extracted from either sample type. Broader findings and caveats from the paper: How much clinical and demographic metadata was included differed by source and by participant, and the metadata was provided uncurated.

The immunoSEQ Assay, a bias-controlled multiplex PCR, was used to amplify TCRbeta CDR3 regions from genomic DNA. The authors processed their data as follows. Nucleated cell counts per sample were estimated from amplification of reference gene primers within the assay. To quantify the absolute abundance of each unique TCRbeta CDR3 rearrangement, sequence reads were collapsed and filtered. For each sample, productive Simpson clonality was calculated as the square root of Simpson's diversity index over productive rearrangements. TCRdb re-hosts the immuneACCESS table, in-frame sequences only. Its copies lack some clones; in the studies checked, an unresolved V gene accounts for under half of them, and the cause for the rest is not known. V and J calls and clone size are given by that table; D and trimming were obtained from the DNA. The sample table records around 140,000 clones; 77% of these occur just once. Jointly, the top ten make up roughly 9% of the sample.

As concerns this clone: Its antigen is not yet known. No qualities accompany the bases; no much larger clone lies one base away.

The source is a woman aged 45-65 years with active or convalescent COVID-19. The sample taken for sequencing was peripheral blood.

The CDR3 reads as follows: CASSQTTGTYSYEQYF. Read as DNA, the sequence is TGCGCCAGCAGCCAAACAACCGGGACATACTCCTACGAGCAGTACTTC. Here the chain combines TRBV4-1 and TRBJ2-7; TRBD1 is possibly the D segment (6 matching bases). The CDR3, cysteine through phenylalanine, is 16 amino acids long. Of all the DNA, just the CDR3 is kept, 48 bases in frame from base 1. Taken from the germline V gene, the CDR1 and CDR2 loops are MGHRA and YSYEKL. V sheds 2 bases and J sheds 0 bases, leaving 14 bases between their ends.